These T cell receptor beta chains were read from a single sample in a study of T cells in localized non-small cell lung cancer. Clones were sequenced by immunoSEQ multiplex PCR, and TCRdb holds only the in-frame ones, with some missing. The top ten clones hold about 8% of a sample with tens of thousands of clones, about 83% of them seen once. This specimen consisted of PBMCs, obtained before any cancer treatment. These receptors were collected from a man aged 40 to 70 with stage II lung adenocarcinoma. Each CDR3 is given with its conserved first and last residue. A D gene is named only where the DNA matches it firmly. For some rows the clone size is stated as once, few or many, or as a class when expanded; others skip it.

v_call	clone_size	j_call	d_call	cdr3_nt	cdr3_aa
TRBV2	NA	TRBJ1-1	NA	TGTGCCAGCATCGTGGACCTAAACACTGAAGCTTTCTTT	CASIVDLNTEAFF
TRBV7-9	NA	TRBJ2-1	TRBD2	TGTGCCAGCAGACTAGCCGGACTAGCGGGGGACAATGAGCAGTTCTTC	CASRLAGLAGDNEQFF
TRBV5-1	few	TRBJ1-1	TRBD1	TGCGCCAGCAGCCCCGACAGGGGAGGATACACTGAAGCTTTCTTT	CASSPDRGGYTEAFF
TRBV18	NA	TRBJ2-3	TRBD2	TGTGCCAGCTCAGAGAGGACTAGCGGGAGGTCAGATACGCAGTATTTT	CASSERTSGRSDTQYF
TRBV10-2	NA	TRBJ2-5	NA	TGCGCCAGCAGTTCCTCAGGGAGGCAAGAGACCCAGTACTTC	CASSSSGRQETQYF
TRBV6-5	NA	TRBJ2-2	NA	TGTGCCAGCAAATCCGGGGAGCTGTTTTTT	CASKSGELFF
TRBV7-6	NA	TRBJ2-7	NA	TGTGCCAGCAGCTCCGTCTACGAGCAGTACTTC	CASSSVYEQYF
TRBV7-9	NA	TRBJ2-3	NA	TGTGCCAGCAGCCACCCAGGGGTTAACACAGATACGCAGTATTTT	CASSHPGVNTDTQYF
TRBV7-9	NA	TRBJ2-7	TRBD1	TGTGCCAGCAGCTCCCGGGACAGGGGATACGAGCAGTACTTC	CASSSRDRGYEQYF
TRBV11-2	NA	TRBJ2-7	TRBD1	TGTGCCAGCAGCTGGGGACAGGGCAACGACGAGCAGTACTTC	CASSWGQGNDEQYF
TRBV6-5	few	TRBJ1-2	NA	TGTGCCAGCAGTTGGAGTATCGGGTCAACTGATGGCTACACCTTC	CASSWSIGSTDGYTF
TRBV6-5	NA	TRBJ1-6	NA	TGTGCCAGCAGTGAACCCCCGGGGAGTTCACCCCTCCACTTT	CASSEPPGSSPLHF
TRBV6-6	once	TRBJ2-7	NA	TGTGCCAGCACCTTGAACTACGAGCAGTACTTC	CASTLNYEQYF
TRBV6-5	NA	TRBJ2-7	NA	TGTGCCAGCAGTTACTCAGGATGGGAGCAGTACTTC	CASSYSGWEQYF
TRBV5-1	NA	TRBJ2-5	TRBD2	TGCGCCAGCAGCTTGGGGGGGACTAGCCCCCAGGAGACCCAGTACTTC	CASSLGGTSPQETQYF
TRBV2	once	TRBJ1-2	TRBD1	TGTGCCAGCAGAACCGAGGACAGGGCATACTATGGCTACACCTTC	CASRTEDRAYYGYTF
TRBV10-1	few	TRBJ2-2	TRBD1	TGCGCCATGAAACAGGGGGCGGGGATCGGGGAGCTGTTTTTT	CAMKQGAGIGELFF
TRBV4-1	NA	TRBJ1-5	NA	TGCGCCAGCAGCCAGTGGGTTCTCGGGCAGCCCCAGCATTTT	CASSQWVLGQPQHF
TRBV6-5	NA	TRBJ2-3	TRBD1	TGTGCCAGTGGGGACAGGGTGGTAAACACAGATACGCAGTATTTT	CASGDRVVNTDTQYF
TRBV27	NA	TRBJ1-5	NA	TGTGCCAGCAGTTTATCAACAGGCAAACCCCAGCATTTT	CASSLSTGKPQHF
TRBV6-5	few	TRBJ1-4	TRBD1	TGTGCCAGCAGTCCGACAGGGGCAGAAAAACTGTTTTTT	CASSPTGAEKLFF
TRBV27	once	TRBJ2-3	NA	TGTGCCAGCCAACCCGCGGGGAGCACAGATACGCAGTATTTT	CASQPAGSTDTQYF
TRBV10-3	NA	TRBJ2-5	TRBD1	TGTGCCATCAGTGAGGGAGTTCTGGGGACAGGGGTAGAGACCCAGTACTTC	CAISEGVLGTGVETQYF
TRBV2	NA	TRBJ2-5	NA	TGTGCCAGCGAGCAGGGTGCGGAGACCCAGTACTTC	CASEQGAETQYF
TRBV28	NA	TRBJ2-7	NA	TGTGCCAGCAGTTCTGTCCGGACTCTTTCCTACGAGCAGTACTTC	CASSSVRTLSYEQYF
TRBV6-1	NA	TRBJ1-5	NA	TGTGCCAGCAGTGCCCCAGGAACAGTCGGTGCTCGGGGCAATCAGCCCCAGCATTTT	CASSAPGTVGARGNQPQHF
TRBV18	NA	TRBJ1-1	TRBD1	TGTGCCAGCTCACCACGGACGGGACAGGGGGCCTTGAACACTGAAGCTTTCTTT	CASSPRTGQGALNTEAFF
TRBV19	NA	TRBJ1-5	TRBD1	TGTGCCAGTAGTCCGACAGGGGGGGGGCAGCCCCAGCATTTT	CASSPTGGGQPQHF
TRBV10-3	NA	TRBJ2-3	TRBD1	TGTGCCATCAGTGACCCGAGCCCGATAAGGGACAGGGGAGGGATAGAGACGCAGTATTTT	CAISDPSPIRDRGGIETQYF
TRBV19	NA	TRBJ2-1	TRBD2	TGTGCCAGTAAGCGAGGGACTAGCGGCAACAATGAGCAGTTCTTC	CASKRGTSGNNEQFF
TRBV19	NA	TRBJ2-6	TRBD1	TGTGCCAGTAGAAGGGACAGGACCGTCTCTGGGGCCAACGTCCTGACTTTC	CASRRDRTVSGANVLTF
TRBV4-3	NA	TRBJ1-1	NA	TGCGCCAGCAGCCAAGAATTCAGGGCGGCGGCTTTCTTT	CASSQEFRAAAFF
TRBV5-5	NA	TRBJ1-1	NA	TGTGCCAGCAGCTTGGGAGGACCGATGAACACTGAAGCTTTCTTT	CASSLGGPMNTEAFF
TRBV27	NA	TRBJ1-5	NA	TGTGCCAGCACCCTAGTGGGGGGGAAAGGGCAGCCCCAGCATTTT	CASTLVGGKGQPQHF
TRBV28	NA	TRBJ2-3	NA	TGTGCCAGCAGAGGGACAGGAATAGCGGGAGAGATAACAGATACGCAGTATTTT	CASRGTGIAGEITDTQYF
TRBV7-2	NA	TRBJ2-7	NA	TGTGCCAGCAGCTTAGACGAGCAGTACTTC	CASSLDEQYF
TRBV7-2	NA	TRBJ1-1	NA	TGTGCCAGCAGCTCAAGGGTAGGGAACACTGAAGCTTTCTTT	CASSSRVGNTEAFF
TRBV4-2	NA	TRBJ2-4	NA	TGTGCCAGCAGCCAAGTAGGCCCGGGCCCCAAAAACATTCAGTACTTC	CASSQVGPGPKNIQYF
TRBV7-2	NA	TRBJ2-1	NA	TGTGCCAGCAGCTTAGCACAGACAAGCAATGAGCAGTTCTTC	CASSLAQTSNEQFF
TRBV11-2	NA	TRBJ1-3	NA	TGTGCCAGCAGCTCAAAAAGAGGGTCTGGAAACACCATATATTTT	CASSSKRGSGNTIYF
TRBV18	NA	TRBJ2-2	NA	TGTGCCAGCTCACCACCGTCTCAAGTGGGCGCCGGGGAGCTGTTTTTT	CASSPPSQVGAGELFF
TRBV19	NA	TRBJ1-1	NA	TGTGCCAGTAGTATCCGACAGGTTACCCCCACTTCCGAAGCTTTCTTT	CASSIRQVTPTSEAFF
TRBV28	NA	TRBJ2-1	TRBD2	TGTGCCAGTAATGGGAGACTAGCGGGGAACAATGAGCAGTTCTTC	CASNGRLAGNNEQFF
TRBV6-5	once	TRBJ1-1	NA	TGTGCCAGCAGTTACGGGGGAATGAACACTGAAGCTTTCTTT	CASSYGGMNTEAFF
TRBV5-6	NA	TRBJ1-5	NA	TGTGCCAGCAGCTTTCGGCTGGGGGGCAATCAGCCCCAGCATTTT	CASSFRLGGNQPQHF
TRBV7-9	medium-sized	TRBJ1-3	TRBD1	TGTGCCAGCAGACCCGACAGGGCTGGAAACACCATATATTTT	CASRPDRAGNTIYF